This T cell receptor beta chain was obtained from a study of technical replicates of blood from a handful of donors. Per the germline V gene, CDR1 is MDHEN and CDR2 is SYDVKM. V lost 6 bases and J lost 1, with 13 bases in between. The CDR3 is 15 residues long. Assay: immunoSEQ multiplex PCR; the TCRdb copy retains only in-frame clones and omits some. This table has approximately 90,000 clones, 95% appearing once. The count of this clone is one. Other DNA sequences in the sample encode the same CDR3. Specimen: T cells isolated from PBMCs. This clonotype was sampled from a human donor in good health. V usage is TRBV28 and J usage is TRBJ1-5; D is unclear. The CDR3 reads CASSLGGGSNQPQHF. The CDR3 DNA sequence: TGTGCCAGCAGCCTAGGAGGAGGGAGCAATCAGCCCCAGCATTTT.